The present entry profiles one TCR beta chain with its context. CDR1 is MNHEY, CDR2 SVGAGI, per germline. V gave up 2 bases and J gave up 5 bases, with 9 bases separating them. The CDR3 length is 14 residues. This sample is part of a study of technical replicates of blood from a few donors. Here immunoSEQ multiplex PCR was the method, and the copy in TCRdb shows in-frame clones only, minus some. Here the sample spans about 85,000 clones, around 94% being singletons. The V gene is TRBV6-5, the J gene TRBJ2-2; D may be TRBD2 (5 bases). The specimen sequenced was T cells isolated from PBMCs. The receptor's source is a human donor in good health. The CDR3 is CASSYKLDTGELFF. The CDR3 DNA is TGTGCCAGCAGTTACAAACTAGATACCGGGGAGCTGTTTTTT.